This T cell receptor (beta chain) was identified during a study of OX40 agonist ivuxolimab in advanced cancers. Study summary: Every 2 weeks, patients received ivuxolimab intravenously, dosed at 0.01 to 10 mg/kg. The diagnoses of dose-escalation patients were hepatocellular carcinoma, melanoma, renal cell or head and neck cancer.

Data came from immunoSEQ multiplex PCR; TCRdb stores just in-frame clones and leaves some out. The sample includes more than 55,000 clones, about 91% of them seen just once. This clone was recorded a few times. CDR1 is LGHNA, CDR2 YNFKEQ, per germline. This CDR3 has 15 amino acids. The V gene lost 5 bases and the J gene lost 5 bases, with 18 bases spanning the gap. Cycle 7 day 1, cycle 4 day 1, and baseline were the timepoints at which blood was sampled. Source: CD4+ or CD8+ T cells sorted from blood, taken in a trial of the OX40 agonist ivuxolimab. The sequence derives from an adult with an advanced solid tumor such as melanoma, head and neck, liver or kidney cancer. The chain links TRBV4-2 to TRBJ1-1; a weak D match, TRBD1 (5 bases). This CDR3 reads CASSEHQGQATEAFF. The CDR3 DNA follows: TGTGCCAGCAGCGAGCATCAGGGTCAGGCGACTGAAGCTTTCTTT.